This entry features one T cell receptor (beta chain) sequence. Its antigen is undetermined. TCRdb's copy holds only in-frame clones and misses some; the assay was immunoSEQ multiplex PCR. The table includes roughly 2.1 million clones, more than 85% detected once. The record originates from a study of shared clonotypes between healthy human individuals. Study-wide results and caveats: It was the non-shared clonotypes that had lower generation probabilities than clonotypes shared by all four donors. Naive subsets, compared against memory subsets, generally had larger estimated richness values.

Terminally differentiated effector memory CD45RA+ cells were excluded by CCR7 positive selection of CD45RO-negative cells. Germline V gene sequence: CDR1 GTSNPN, CDR2 SVGIG (reference sequence). V lost 4 bases to trimming and J lost 1 base; unmatched junction nucleotides: 6. The CDR3 has 15 amino acids. The sequenced sample was naive CD8+ T cells from PBMCs. The rearrangement uses TRBV30 and TRBJ2-3; 9 bases match TRBD2. The receptor was isolated from a man between 18 and 29 years old in good health. Some clones in this sample may be carry-over from other donors' samples. CDR3 coding DNA: TGTGCCTGGACCCTGGGCGGGGGGGGCACAGATACGCAGTATTTT. It yields the protein CAWTLGGGGTDTQYF.